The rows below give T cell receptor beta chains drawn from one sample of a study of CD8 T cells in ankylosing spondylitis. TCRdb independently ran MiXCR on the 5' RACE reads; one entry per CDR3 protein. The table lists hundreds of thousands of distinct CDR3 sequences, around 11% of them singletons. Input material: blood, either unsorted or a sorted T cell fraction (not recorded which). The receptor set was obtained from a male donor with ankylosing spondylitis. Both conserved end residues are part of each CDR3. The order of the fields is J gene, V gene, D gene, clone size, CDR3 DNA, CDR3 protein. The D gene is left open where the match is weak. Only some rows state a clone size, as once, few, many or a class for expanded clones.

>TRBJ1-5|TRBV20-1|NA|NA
TGCAGTGCCAGAACTCTCGGGGCAAATCAGCCCCAGCATTTT
CSARTLGANQPQHF
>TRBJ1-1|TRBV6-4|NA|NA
TGTGCCAGCAGTGACTCCAGGGAAGGGGTGACTGAAGCTTTCTTT
CASSDSREGVTEAFF
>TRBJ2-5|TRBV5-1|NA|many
TGCGCCAGCAGCCCTGGCGGGACCGAGGAGCAAGAGACCCAGTACTTC
CASSPGGTEEQETQYF
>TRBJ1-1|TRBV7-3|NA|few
TGTGCCAGCAGCTCTCACGCAGGGAACACTGAAGCTTTCTTT
CASSSHAGNTEAFF
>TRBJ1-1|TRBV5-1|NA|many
TGCGCCAGCAGCTTTTGGGCTACGGACACTGAAGCTTTCTTT
CASSFWATDTEAFF
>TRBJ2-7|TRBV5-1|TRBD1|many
TGCGCCAGCAGCCCCCTGGACAGGGGCTACGAGCAGTACTTC
CASSPLDRGYEQYF
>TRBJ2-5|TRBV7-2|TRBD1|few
TGTGCCAGCAGCAAAGACAGGGGTGTAGAAGAGACCCAGTACTTC
CASSKDRGVEETQYF
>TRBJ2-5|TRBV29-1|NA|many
TGCAGCGCTCTTTCCAGGGATCCTGAGACCCAGTACTTC
CSALSRDPETQYF
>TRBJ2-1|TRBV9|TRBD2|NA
TGTGCCAGCAGCGTGGACGGGACTAGCGGCTACAATGAGCAGTTCTTC
CASSVDGTSGYNEQFF
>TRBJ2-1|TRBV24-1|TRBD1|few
TGTGCCACCAGTGAACCGGGACAGGGGGCCTACAATGAGCAGTTCTTC
CATSEPGQGAYNEQFF
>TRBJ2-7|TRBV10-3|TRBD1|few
TGTGCCATCAGAGGTTCGGGACAGGGTCGGCACGAGCAGTACTTC
CAIRGSGQGRHEQYF